The source of this TCR beta chain is a study of T cell changes during pregnancy in multiple sclerosis. Generated by immunoSEQ multiplex PCR, the TCRdb table keeps only in-frame clones and is missing some. The sample shows roughly 99,000 clones, about 91% of them seen only once. After removal of 0 bases from V and 4 bases from J, the junction contained 4 bases not matched to a gene. There are 14 residues in the CDR3. Germline CDR1 and CDR2: GTSNPN and SVGIG (reference sequence). The source material was peripheral blood, sampled after pregnancy. The TCR comes from a female donor in good health, enrolled as a control in a pregnancy study. The gene calls are TRBV30 and TRBJ1-2; 8 bases are shared with TRBD1. CDR3 protein: CAWSVPGTGYGYTF. The CDR3, as DNA: TGTGCCTGGAGTGTGCCCGGGACAGGCTATGGCTACACCTTC.